This is a list of T cell receptor beta chains from one sample in a study of response to subunit inactivated influenza vaccine. Via MiXCR, TCRdb re-called the RT-PCR reads, giving one row per CDR3 protein. The data contain roughly 550,000 distinct CDR3 sequences, approximately 24% of them seen just once; the ten biggest clones take up around 2.8%. This sample also appeared in a second study, on T cells expressing NK-cell markers.

The source was CD4+ T cells sorted from PBMCs, collected approximately 12 days after vaccination. All receptors come from a man in his fifties who received an inactivated influenza vaccine. The CDR3 runs from the conserved cysteine through the conserved F or W. The order of the fields is D gene, clone size, J gene, V gene, CDR3 DNA, CDR3 protein. A D gene is named only where the DNA matches it firmly. Clone size is stated in some rows and not others, as once, few, many or a class when expanded.

>.|once|TRBJ2-1|TRBV15
TGTGCCACCAGCAGAGATTTCCCTTATGAGCAGTTCTTC
CATSRDFPYEQFF
>.|.|TRBJ1-1|TRBV12-3/TRBV12-4
TGTGCCAGCAGGCGGACCGGGCAGTGGACTGAAGCTTTCTTT
CASRRTGQWTEAFF
>.|few|TRBJ2-2|TRBV7-2
TGTGCCAGCAGCTCCGGGACTCCCTCCGGGGAGCTGTTTTTT
CASSSGTPSGELFF
>.|few|TRBJ2-5|TRBV4-1
TGCGCCAGCAGCCTGACAGCGACGGAGACCCAGTACTTC
CASSLTATETQYF
>.|few|TRBJ2-3|TRBV14
TGTGCCAGCAGCCCCCGTGGGGCAGATACGCAGTATTTT
CASSPRGADTQYF
>.|few|TRBJ1-2|TRBV7-2
TGTGCCAGCAGCGCCCGTGGAGGGAACTATGGCTACACCTTC
CASSARGGNYGYTF
>.|.|TRBJ2-7|TRBV4-3
TGCGCCAGCAGCCAAGTAGGGGGTCCCTCCTACGAGCAGTACTTC
CASSQVGGPSYEQYF
>.|few|TRBJ2-5|TRBV12-3/TRBV12-4
TGTGCCAGCAGTTTTAGGTTGCCAAATCAAGAGACCCAGTACTTC
CASSFRLPNQETQYF
>.|.|TRBJ1-1|TRBV20-1
TGCAGTGCTAGTCGTGCCGCTGAAGCTTTCTTT
CSASRAAEAFF
>.|few|TRBJ1-5|TRBV6-2/TRBV6-3
TGTGCCGCAAGGAGTGCAGGGTCCTATAGCAATCAGCCCCAGCATTTT
CAARSAGSYSNQPQHF
>.|few|TRBJ1-1|TRBV29-1
TGCAGCGTTGAAGGAGCTATAAGGGGACTTGAGGCTTTCTTT
CSVEGAIRGLEAFF
>.|many|TRBJ1-2|TRBV14
TGTGCCAGCAGTTACATCCCGGGACACGGCTACACCTTC
CASSYIPGHGYTF
>TRBD1|few|TRBJ1-1|TRBV20-1
TGCAGTGCTATGGCAGGGGGGGCTGAAGCTTTCTTT
CSAMAGGAEAFF
>TRBD2|.|TRBJ2-4|TRBV7-9
TGTGCCAGCAGCGTCGAGACTAGCGGGAGGCTCAAAAACATTCAGTACTTC
CASSVETSGRLKNIQYF
>TRBD2|.|TRBJ2-3|TRBV9
TGTGCCAGCAGCGTAGGGACCGGACTAGCGGGGGGCACAGATACGCAGTATTTT
CASSVGTGLAGGTDTQYF
>.|.|TRBJ1-1|TRBV29-1
TGCAGTGCAAGGACGAGCGAGGCTTTCTTT
CSARTSEAFF
>TRBD1|.|TRBJ1-1|TRBV28
TGTGCCAGCAGTTTCCTTACCACCCGGGACAGGGAGTACGAAGCTTTCTTT
CASSFLTTRDREYEAFF
>.|.|TRBJ2-2|TRBV4-2
TGTGCCAGCAGCCAAGTTAGTAGGGAAACCACCGGGGAGCTGTTTTTT
CASSQVSRETTGELFF